The 20 T cell receptor beta chains below all came from one sample that was sequenced in a study of T cell responses to AZD1222 COVID-19 vaccine. TCRdb's copy holds only in-frame clones and misses some; the assay was immunoSEQ multiplex PCR. This table holds 170,000 or so clones, approximately 90% found once. This material consisted of peripheral blood, taken on day 0 of AZD1222 vaccination. Every receptor here comes from an adult in good health.

V is TRBV7-3 and J is TRBJ1-1, with 11 positions matching TRBD1. V lost 6 bases and J lost 0; bases outside the gene matches: 9. The germline CDR1 and CDR2 sequences are SGHTA and FQGTGA. The CDR3 has 17 amino acids. DNA of the CDR3: TGTGCCAGCAGTTTAGCCGGGACAGGGGGAATGAACACTGAAGCTTTCTTT. Protein product: CASSLAGTGGMNTEAFF.

This clone was observed once. The V gene is TRBV6-6, the J gene TRBJ2-4; either TRBD1 or TRBD2 may supply D (5 bases each). CDR3 length: 14 residues. The ends were cut back, 7 bases at V and 2 bases at J, with 12 bases in the middle. The germline V gene encodes CDR1 MNHNY and CDR2 SVGAGI (reference sequence). The CDR3 sequence: CASTLGTSKNIQYF. CDR3 nucleotide sequence: TGTGCCAGCACCCTTGGGACCTCCAAAAACATTCAGTACTTC.

The chain combines TRBV7-8 with TRBJ2-1; tentatively, D is TRBD2 (5 bases). Between the trimmed V and J ends, which lost 3 bases and 5 bases, there was a span of 17 bases. The CDR3 is 16 amino acids. The germline gives CDR1 SGHVS, CDR2 FQNEAQ. The CDR3 DNA reads as TGTGCCAGCAGCTTCGTGAGCCGGAGGCGGCACAATGAGCAGTTCTTC. It translates to CASSFVSRRRHNEQFF.

This chain connects TRBV2 to TRBJ2-7; D gene ambiguous. Germline V gene lookup returns CDR1 SNHLY and CDR2 FYNNEI. Trimming shortened V by 2 bases and J by 4 bases, and 6 bases separated the two germline ends. CDR3 length: 12 residues. This CDR3 is CASSETRYEQYF. CDR3 coding DNA: TGTGCCAGCAGTGAAACAAGATACGAGCAGTACTTC.

This rearrangement joins TRBV4-1 to TRBJ2-1; 7 bases line up with TRBD1. Per the germline V gene, CDR1 is MGHRA and CDR2 is YSYEKL. The CDR3 runs to 15 residues. J lost 7 bases, V lost 0 bases, and 6 bases had no gene match. CDR3 nucleotides: TGCGCCAGCAGCCAAGAGGACAGGTCGAGGAATGAGCAGTTCTTC. It is translated as CASSQEDRSRNEQFF.

The chain joins TRBV4-1 to TRBJ2-7, with 7 bases aligning to TRBD2. The CDR3 runs 18 residues. V was clipped by 0 bases and J by 3 bases; unmatched bases: 14. Germline V gene lookup returns CDR1 MGHRA and CDR2 YSYEKL. The CDR3 bases are TGCGCCAGCAGCCAAGATAGACCTGGGGAAGCGGGGAACTACGAGCAGTACTTC. This gives the protein CASSQDRPGEAGNYEQYF.

There are a few counts of this clone. V gene TRBV5-1 combines with J gene TRBJ1-2; 8 nucleotides align to TRBD1. The CDR3 runs to 15 residues. Germline V lookup: CDR1 SGHRS, CDR2 YFSETQ. With V trimmed by 4 bases and J by 4 bases, 9 bases remained unmatched. Written as DNA, the CDR3 is TGCGCCAGCAGCCGCGGACAGGGTGGTTCCTATGGCTACACCTTC. Encoded protein: CASSRGQGGSYGYTF.

The V and J genes are TRBV5-1 and TRBJ1-1, with D possibly matching TRBD1 (6 bases). Germline V gene sequence: CDR1 SGHRS, CDR2 YFSETQ. The CDR3 runs to 15 residues. Trimming shortened V by 0 bases and J by 0 bases, and 9 bases separated the two germline ends. In DNA form, the CDR3 reads TGCGCCAGCAGCTTGGAAGGACAGATGAACACTGAAGCTTTCTTT. Translation: CASSLEGQMNTEAFF. The whole variable domain, remainder taken from reference TRBV5-1 and TRBJ1-1, is KAGVTQTPRYLIKTRGQQVTLSCSPISGHRSVSWYQQTPGQGLQFLFEYFSETQRNKGNFPGRFSGRQFSNSRSEMNVSTLELGDSALYLCASSLEGQMNTEAFFGQGTRLTVV.

J is TRBJ2-1 and V is TRBV27; D is uncertain. CDR3 length: 14 amino acids. Germline assignment: CDR1 MNHEY and CDR2 SMNVEV (reference sequence). V lost 5 bases, J lost 7 bases, and 15 bases lay in between. CDR3 coding DNA: TGTGCCAGCAGTCCGAAGACCCTGTTGAATGAGCAGTTCTTC. Translating gives CASSPKTLLNEQFF.

The rearrangement joins TRBV9 to TRBJ2-1; TRBD2 matches 7 bases. CDR1 is SGDLS and CDR2 is YYNGEE in the germline V gene. V was pared by 0 bases and J by 13 bases, with 4 bases of the junction left unmatched. CDR3 length: 12 residues. CDR3 coding DNA: TGTGCCAGCAGCGTAGCGAGCGGGATACAGTTCTTC. This encodes CASSVASGIQFF.

In its sample, this clone was seen a few times. This chain links TRBV18 with TRBJ2-2; D may be TRBD2 (6 bases). CDR1 and CDR2 from the germline V gene are KGHSH and LQKENI. Trimming removed 0 bases at V and 6 bases at J, with 17 bases between. The CDR3 has 17 amino acids. The CDR3 is CASSPPGTPPRAGELFF. The DNA for the CDR3 is TGTGCCAGCTCACCACCGGGGACTCCCCCGAGGGCCGGGGAGCTGTTTTTT.

The rearrangement links TRBV2 to TRBJ1-2, with D hard to call. Trimming stripped 8 bases from V and 2 bases from J, with 15 bases between. Germline CDR1 reads SNHLY; CDR2 reads FYNNEI. CDR3 length: 14 residues. As DNA, the CDR3 is TGTGCCAGCTTGATTTTCGGCGCCAACTATGGCTACACCTTC. This codes for CASLIFGANYGYTF.

This rearrangement joins TRBV7-2 to TRBJ2-1; possibly TRBD2 for D (6 bases). The V and J ends lost 10 bases and 0 bases respectively, with 13 bases between them. From germline, CDR1 is SGHTA and CDR2 FQGNSA. CDR3 length equals 14 residues. CDR3 bases: TGTGCCACCCCCGCGGGGTTCTCCTACAATGAGCAGTTCTTC. Encoded protein: CATPAGFSYNEQFF.

This rearrangement joins TRBV6-5 to TRBJ1-2, with D hard to call. This CDR3 region has 12 residues. CDR1 is MNHEY, CDR2 SVGAGI, per germline. The V end lost 11 bases, the J end lost 7 bases, and 17 bases lay between the germline ends. CDR3 in amino acids: CAGWTLLSGYTF. The CDR3 nucleotides are TGTGCCGGCTGGACCCTACTCTCTGGCTACACCTTC.

This chain connects TRBV9 to TRBJ2-1, with 8 positions matching TRBD2. The CDR3 contains 17 residues. Looked up from germline, CDR1 is SGDLS and CDR2 is YYNGEE. Losses at the gene ends were 1 base for V and 3 bases for J; bases not matched to a gene: 9. CDR3 bases: TGTGCCAGCAGCGTAACGGGCGGGAGGAGCAGCTACAATGAGCAGTTCTTC. This sequence encodes CASSVTGGRSSYNEQFF.

This clone appeared a few times. The chain carries TRBV19 and TRBJ1-5; TRBD1 aligns across 8 bases. The CDR3 sequence is 16 residues long. The V and J ends lost 3 bases and 2 bases, in that order; junction bases with no gene match: 6. CDR1 is LNHDA and CDR2 is SQIVND in the germline V gene (reference sequence). For the CDR3, the DNA is TGTGCCAGTAGTATTCTCCCAGGGGGCGGCAATCAGCCCCAGCATTTT. Protein: CASSILPGGGNQPQHF.

V gene TRBV19 combines with J gene TRBJ2-3, with D unclear. Germline V CDR1 and CDR2: LNHDA, SQIVND (reference sequence). The CDR3 covers 16 residues. V was shortened by 1 base and J by 0 bases, with 11 bases between the two germline ends. CDR3 sequence reads: CASSIGWRPSTDTQYF. CDR3 sequence (DNA): TGTGCCAGTAGTATAGGGTGGCGGCCTAGCACAGATACGCAGTATTTT. Supplemented by reference TRBV19 and TRBJ2-3, the full variable domain reads DGGITQSPKYLFRKEGQNVTLSCEQNLNHDAMYWYRQDPGQGLRLIYYSQIVNDFQKGDIAEGYSVSREKKESFPLTVTSAQKNPTAFYLCASSIGWRPSTDTQYFGPGTRLTVL.

The chain joins TRBV3-1 (or the pseudogene TRBV3-2) to TRBJ2-1; a possible D gene is TRBD2 (5 bases). V lost 1 base and J 2 bases, leaving 12 bases between the germline ends. CDR3 length: 16 amino acids. Germline V lookup: CDR1 LGHDT, CDR2 YNNKEL (reference sequence). Here the CDR3 DNA reads TGTGCCAGCAGCCAAGGTATGAGGGCCCCCTACAATGAGCAGTTCTTC. Amino acid sequence: CASSQGMRAPYNEQFF.

J is TRBJ2-3 and V is TRBV3-1 (or the pseudogene TRBV3-2), with 16 bases that match TRBD2. Germline V gene data show CDR1 as LGHDT and CDR2 as YNNKEL (reference sequence). Trimming took 9 bases from V and 6 from J; bases not matched to a gene: 9. The length of the CDR3 is 16 residues. The CDR3 region has the DNA TGTGCCAGTAAGCCGGGACTAGCGGGAGGGATGGATACGCAGTATTTT. As protein: CASKPGLAGGMDTQYF.

The J gene is TRBJ2-5, the V gene TRBV7-7; no clear D. Trimming left V 3 bases short and J 0 bases short, with 14 bases between. Germline CDR1 and CDR2: SSHAT and FNYEAQ (reference sequence). This CDR3 has 16 amino acids. CDR3 DNA: TGTGCCAGCAGCTTCGTCGGAACCCGGAACCAAGAGACCCAGTACTTC. Protein sequence: CASSFVGTRNQETQYF.